This TCR beta chain was profiled in a study of lymphopenia after photon versus proton radiotherapy. General observations from the study: After lymphocyte nadir, photon-treated repertoires showed oligoclonal expansion, especially CD8+ Temra. In patients who died, overall survival fell as post-nadir TCR diversity dropped more.

The data were produced by immunoSEQ multiplex PCR, yet TCRdb's version contains in-frame clones alone and is incomplete. Of around 15,000 clones in the sample, about 85% were seen once. This CDR3 contains 15 residues. Germline assignment: CDR1 MNHEY and CDR2 SMNVEV (reference sequence). V was cut by 2 bases and J by 0 bases, with 8 bases left in between. Turning to this clone: No antigen is known for it.

The input for sequencing was peripheral blood, taken from a patient treated with proton-based radiotherapy. The receptor was isolated from a woman in her sixties or seventies with cholangiocarcinoma. Some clones in this sample may be carry-over from other donors' samples. This chain joins TRBV27 and TRBJ1-5; possibly TRBD1 for D (5 bases). CDR3 sequence reads: CASSLQGYSNQPQHF. As DNA, the CDR3 is TGTGCCAGCAGTTTACAGGGATATAGCAATCAGCCCCAGCATTTT.